Detailed here is one T cell receptor beta chain. The target antigen is unknown. This sample was included in a study of Ad26.COV2.S vaccination and SARS-CoV-2 variants. Study-level information: Donor was one of the participants in the Ad26.COV2.S arm of the COV1001 trial. Findings and caveats of the study: Vaccine and placebo recipients had comparable breadth of non-spike TCRs.

The protocol was immunoSEQ multiplex PCR, while the TCRdb copy is restricted to in-frame clones and leaves out a portion. The table includes about 420,000 clones, 88% detected once. There are 13 residues in the CDR3. The V gene's germline CDR1 is SGHNT and CDR2 YENEEA. With 3 bases removed from V and 3 bases from J, the gap between germline ends came to 8 bases. Treatment in this sample: 19 received Ad26.COV2.S at low or high dose, single or two shots; five or six received placebo; per-sample allocation not given. Specimen acquisition occurred on day 63 following the initial vaccine or placebo injection.

The TCR sequence derives from a person between 18 and 59 years old who received the Ad26.COV2.S COVID-19 vaccine or a placebo. Sequencing used peripheral blood, obtained in a trial of Ad26.COV2.S vaccine versus placebo. The chain has TRBV11-3 and TRBJ2-5, with D possibly being TRBD1 (6 bases). CDR3 in DNA: TGTGCCAGCAGCTTGGGGGCTGAAGAGACCCAGTACTTC. Translated, it gives CASSLGAEETQYF.